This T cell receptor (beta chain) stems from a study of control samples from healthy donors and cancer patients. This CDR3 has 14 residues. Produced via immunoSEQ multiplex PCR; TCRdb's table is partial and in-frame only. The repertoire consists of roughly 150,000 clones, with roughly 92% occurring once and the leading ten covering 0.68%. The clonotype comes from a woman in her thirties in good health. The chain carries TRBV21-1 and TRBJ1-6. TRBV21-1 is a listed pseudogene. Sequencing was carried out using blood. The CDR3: CASIATTRNSPLHF. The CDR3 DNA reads TGTGCCAGCATCGCAACTACGAGGAATTCACCCCTCCACTTT.